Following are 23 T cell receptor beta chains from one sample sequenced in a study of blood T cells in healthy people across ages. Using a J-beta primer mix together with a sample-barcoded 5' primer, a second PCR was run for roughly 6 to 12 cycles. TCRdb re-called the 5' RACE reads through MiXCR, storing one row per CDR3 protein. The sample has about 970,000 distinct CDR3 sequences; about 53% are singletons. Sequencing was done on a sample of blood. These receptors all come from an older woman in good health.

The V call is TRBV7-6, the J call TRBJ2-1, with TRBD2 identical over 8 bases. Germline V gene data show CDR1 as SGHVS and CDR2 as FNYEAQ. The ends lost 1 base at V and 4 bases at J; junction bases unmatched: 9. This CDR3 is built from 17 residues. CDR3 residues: CASSLDGRTSKYNEQFF. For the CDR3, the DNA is TGTGCCAGCAGCTTAGATGGGCGGACTAGCAAGTACAATGAGCAGTTCTTC.

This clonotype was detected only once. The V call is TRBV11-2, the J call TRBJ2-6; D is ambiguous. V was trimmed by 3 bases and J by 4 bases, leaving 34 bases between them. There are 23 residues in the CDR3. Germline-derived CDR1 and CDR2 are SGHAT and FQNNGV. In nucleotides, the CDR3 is TGTGCCAGCAGCTTGTGGGTAGTGCCGATCCGGGCGGCGATTTGGGCAGGGGCCAACGTCCTGACTTTC. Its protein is CASSLWVVPIRAAIWAGANVLTF.

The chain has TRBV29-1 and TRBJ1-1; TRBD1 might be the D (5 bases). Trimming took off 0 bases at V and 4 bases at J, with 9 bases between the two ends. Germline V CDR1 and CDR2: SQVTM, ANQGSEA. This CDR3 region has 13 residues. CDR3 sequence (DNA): TGCAGCGTTGAAGATCTTAGGGGCACTGAAGCTTTCTTT. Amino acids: CSVEDLRGTEAFF.

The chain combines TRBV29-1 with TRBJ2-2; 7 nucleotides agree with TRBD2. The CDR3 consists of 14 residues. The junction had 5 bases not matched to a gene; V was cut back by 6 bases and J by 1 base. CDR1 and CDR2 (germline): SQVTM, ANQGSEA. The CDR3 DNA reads TGCAGCGTCCGGACTAGTGTGAACACCGGGGAGCTGTTTTTT. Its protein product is CSVRTSVNTGELFF.

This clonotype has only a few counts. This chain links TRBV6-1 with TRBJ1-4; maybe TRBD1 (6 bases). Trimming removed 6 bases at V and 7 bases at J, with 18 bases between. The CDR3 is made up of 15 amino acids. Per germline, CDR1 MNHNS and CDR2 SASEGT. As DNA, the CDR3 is TGTGCCAGCAGAGCCGCCTGGGGGGCAGGTGAAAAACTGTTTTTT. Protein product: CASRAAWGAGEKLFF.

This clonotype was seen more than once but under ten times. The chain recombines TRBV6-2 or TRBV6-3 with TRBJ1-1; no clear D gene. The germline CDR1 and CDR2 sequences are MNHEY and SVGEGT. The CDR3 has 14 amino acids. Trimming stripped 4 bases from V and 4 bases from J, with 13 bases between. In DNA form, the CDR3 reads TGTGCCAGCAGTTCCCTGTTTCACGGCACTGAAGCTTTCTTT. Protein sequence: CASSSLFHGTEAFF.

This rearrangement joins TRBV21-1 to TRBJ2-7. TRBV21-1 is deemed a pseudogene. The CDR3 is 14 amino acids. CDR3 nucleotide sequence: TGTGCCAGCAGCAAAGTAGAGCTACCCTACGAGCAGTACTTC. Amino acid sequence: CASSKVELPYEQYF.

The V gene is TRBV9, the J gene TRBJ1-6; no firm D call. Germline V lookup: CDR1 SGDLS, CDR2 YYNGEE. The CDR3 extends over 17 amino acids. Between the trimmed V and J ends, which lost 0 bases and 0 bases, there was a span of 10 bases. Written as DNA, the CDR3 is TGTGCCAGCAGCGTAGATCCTCAGAGCTCCTATAATTCACCCCTCCACTTT. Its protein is CASSVDPQSSYNSPLHF.

CDR3 in amino acids: CASSPLRNIQYF. The CDR3 DNA reads as TGTGCCAGCAGTCCTTTACGAAACATTCAGTACTTC. V gene TRBV28 combines with J gene TRBJ2-7; no reliable D call. The J call is uncertain, as TRBJ2-4 better fits the DNA end. The CDR3 runs to 12 residues. CDR1 MDHEN and CDR2 SYDVKM come from the germline V gene.

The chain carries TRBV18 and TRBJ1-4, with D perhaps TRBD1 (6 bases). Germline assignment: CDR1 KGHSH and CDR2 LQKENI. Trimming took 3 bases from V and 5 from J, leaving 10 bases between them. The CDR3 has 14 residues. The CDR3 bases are TGTGCCAGCTCACCGGGACAACGAAATGAAAAACTGTTTTTT. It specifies CASSPGQRNEKLFF.

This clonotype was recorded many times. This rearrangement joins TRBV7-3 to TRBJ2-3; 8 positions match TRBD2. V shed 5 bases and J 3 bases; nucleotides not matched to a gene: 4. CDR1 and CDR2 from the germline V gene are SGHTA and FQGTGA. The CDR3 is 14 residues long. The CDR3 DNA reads TGTGCCAGCAGCCCGGGACTAGTGACAGATACGCAGTATTTT. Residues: CASSPGLVTDTQYF.

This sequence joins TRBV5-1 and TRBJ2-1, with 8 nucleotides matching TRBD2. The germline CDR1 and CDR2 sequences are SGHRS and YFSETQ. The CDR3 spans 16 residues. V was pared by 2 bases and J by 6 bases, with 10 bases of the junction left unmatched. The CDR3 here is CASSLGAGALGNEQFF. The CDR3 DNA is TGCGCCAGCAGCTTAGGAGCGGGAGCTTTAGGCAATGAGCAGTTCTTC.

The CDR3 nucleotides read TGCAGCGTTGAAGATCCGCGTAGCAGGGATACGCAGTATTTT. Amino acid sequence: CSVEDPRSRDTQYF. The genes are TRBV29-1 and TRBJ2-3, with D hard to call. CDR1 is SQVTM and CDR2 is ANQGSEA in the germline V gene. The CDR3 runs to 14 residues. Trimming took 0 bases from V and 6 from J, leaving 13 bases between them.

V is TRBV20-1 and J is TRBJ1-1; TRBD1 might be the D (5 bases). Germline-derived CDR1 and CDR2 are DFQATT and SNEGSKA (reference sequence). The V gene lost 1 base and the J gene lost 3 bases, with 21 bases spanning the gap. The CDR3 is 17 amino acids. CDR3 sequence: CSARATGGVGYYTEAFF. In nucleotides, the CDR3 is TGCAGTGCTAGAGCTACCGGGGGGGTGGGGTACTACACTGAAGCTTTCTTT.

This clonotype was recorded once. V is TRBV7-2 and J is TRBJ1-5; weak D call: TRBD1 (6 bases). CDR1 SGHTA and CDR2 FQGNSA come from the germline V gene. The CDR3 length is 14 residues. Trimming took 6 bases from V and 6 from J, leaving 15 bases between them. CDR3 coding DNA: TGTGCCAGCAGTTTAACAGGGTTCAGTCAGCCCCAGCATTTT. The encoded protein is CASSLTGFSQPQHF.

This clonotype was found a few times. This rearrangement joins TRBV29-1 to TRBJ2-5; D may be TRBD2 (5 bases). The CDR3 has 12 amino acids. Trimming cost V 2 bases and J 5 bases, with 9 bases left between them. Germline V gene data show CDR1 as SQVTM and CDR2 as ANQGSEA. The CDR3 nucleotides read TGCAGCGTTGAATTCACTAGGGAGACCCAGTACTTC. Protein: CSVEFTRETQYF.

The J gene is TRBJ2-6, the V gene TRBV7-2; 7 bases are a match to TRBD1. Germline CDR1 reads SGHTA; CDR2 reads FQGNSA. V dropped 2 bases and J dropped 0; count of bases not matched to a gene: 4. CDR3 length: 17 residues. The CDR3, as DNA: TGTGCCAGCAGCTTAAGGGGGCTAGTCTCTGGGGCCAACGTCCTGACTTTC. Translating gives CASSLRGLVSGANVLTF. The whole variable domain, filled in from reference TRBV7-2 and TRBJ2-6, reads GAGVSQSPSNKVTEKGKDVELRCDPISGHTALYWYRQSLGQGLEFLIYFQGNSAPDKSGLPSDRFSAERTGGSVSTLTIQRTQQEDSAVYLCASSLRGLVSGANVLTFGAGSRLTVL.

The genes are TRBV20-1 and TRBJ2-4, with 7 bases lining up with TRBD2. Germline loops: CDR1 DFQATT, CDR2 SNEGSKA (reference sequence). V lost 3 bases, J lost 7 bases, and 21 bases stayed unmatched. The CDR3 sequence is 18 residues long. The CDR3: CSARGWMAGDQVGNIQYF. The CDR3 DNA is TGCAGTGCTAGGGGATGGATGGCGGGAGATCAGGTGGGCAACATTCAGTACTTC.

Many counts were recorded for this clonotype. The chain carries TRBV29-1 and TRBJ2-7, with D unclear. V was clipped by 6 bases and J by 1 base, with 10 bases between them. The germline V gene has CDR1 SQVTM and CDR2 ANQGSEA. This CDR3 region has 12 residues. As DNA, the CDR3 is TGCAGCGTACTGGGTAGGTCCTACGAGCAGTACTTC. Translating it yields CSVLGRSYEQYF.

The CDR3 region is CSASSGGPSYEQYF. For the CDR3, the DNA is TGCAGTGCTAGCTCGGGAGGGCCGTCTTACGAGCAGTACTTC. The rearrangement links TRBV20-1 to TRBJ2-7; TRBD2 matches 8 bases. In germline, CDR1 is DFQATT, CDR2 SNEGSKA (reference sequence). The ends lost 3 bases at V and 4 bases at J; junction bases unmatched: 8. The CDR3 is 14 residues long.

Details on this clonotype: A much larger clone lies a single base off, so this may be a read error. The CDR3 coding sequence is TGTGCCCGGGGCCCTAAAAGTATATACGAGCAGTACTTC. It encodes CARGPKSIYEQYF. The chain carries TRBV30 and TRBJ2-4; D is tentatively TRBD1 or TRBD2 (5 bases each). The end of the DNA fits TRBJ2-7 better, so the J call may be wrong. CDR1 GTSNPN and CDR2 SVGIG come from the germline V gene (reference sequence). The CDR3 is made up of 13 amino acids.

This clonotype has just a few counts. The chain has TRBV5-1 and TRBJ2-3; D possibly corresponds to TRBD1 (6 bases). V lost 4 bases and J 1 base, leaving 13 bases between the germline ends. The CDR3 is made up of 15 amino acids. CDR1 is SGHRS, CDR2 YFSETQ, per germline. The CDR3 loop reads CASSTNRAGTDTQYF. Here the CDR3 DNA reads TGCGCCAGCAGCACTAACAGGGCGGGCACAGATACGCAGTATTTT.

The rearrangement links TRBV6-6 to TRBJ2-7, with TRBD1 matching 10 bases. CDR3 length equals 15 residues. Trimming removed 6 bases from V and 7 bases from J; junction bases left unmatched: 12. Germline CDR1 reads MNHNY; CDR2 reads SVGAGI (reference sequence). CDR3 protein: CASSRLDRGNWEQYF. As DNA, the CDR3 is TGTGCCAGCAGCCGACTGGACAGGGGGAATTGGGAGCAGTACTTC.